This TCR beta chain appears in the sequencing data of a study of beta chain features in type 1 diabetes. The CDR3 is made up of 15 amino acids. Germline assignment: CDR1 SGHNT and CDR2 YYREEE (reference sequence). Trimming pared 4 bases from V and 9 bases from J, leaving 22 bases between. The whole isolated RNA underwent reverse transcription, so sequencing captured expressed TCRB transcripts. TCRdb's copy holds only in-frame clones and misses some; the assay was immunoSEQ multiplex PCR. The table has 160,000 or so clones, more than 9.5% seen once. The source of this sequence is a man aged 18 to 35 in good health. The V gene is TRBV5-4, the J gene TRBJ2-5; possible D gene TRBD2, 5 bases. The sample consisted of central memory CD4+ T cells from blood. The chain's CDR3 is CASSPTPTGKSAQYF. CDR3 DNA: TGTGCCAGCAGCCCCACCCCGACGGGGAAGTCGGCCCAGTACTTC.